This is a list of T cell receptor beta chains from one sample in a study of cytomegalovirus exposure and HLA in healthy donors. Generated by immunoSEQ multiplex PCR, the TCRdb table keeps only in-frame clones and is missing some. The sample shows 100,000 to 150,000 clones, approximately 17% of them seen only once. The sample consisted of PBMCs. These TCRs come from a female donor in good health and CMV-seropositive. Each CDR3 is given with its conserved first and last residue. The D gene is left open where the match is weak. Expanded clones get a size class; other rows say once, few or many, or leave the size out.

>-|TRBJ2-1|TRBD2|TRBV29-1
CSVETSVSGGRFF
TGCAGCGTTGAAACTTCGGTCAGCGGGGGACGGTTCTTC
>few|TRBJ2-3|-|TRBV4-1
CASSPSLASTDTQYF
TGCGCCAGCAGCCCTTCACTAGCAAGCACAGATACGCAGTATTTT
>few|TRBJ1-1|-|TRBV7-9
CASSLARGRWDTEAFF
TGTGCCAGCAGCTTAGCTCGGGGGAGATGGGACACTGAAGCTTTCTTT
>-|TRBJ2-7|TRBD2|TRBV27
CASKGAGGRYEQYF
TGTGCCAGCAAAGGAGCGGGAGGGCGGTACGAGCAGTACTTC
>-|TRBJ2-7|TRBD2|TRBV28
CASSSWTSGGPGEQYF
TGTGCCAGCAGTTCCTGGACTAGCGGGGGTCCTGGCGAGCAGTACTTC
>few|TRBJ1-5|TRBD1|TRBV5-1
CASSLGGTGGDQPQHF
TGCGCCAGCAGCTTGGGTGGGACAGGGGGCGATCAGCCCCAGCATTTT
>few|TRBJ2-7|TRBD1|TRBV5-1
CASSRGQGGGEQYF
TGCGCCAGCAGCCGGGGACAGGGGGGCGGGGAGCAGTACTTC
>-|TRBJ2-7|-|TRBV27
CASSLAASSYEQYF
TGTGCCAGCAGTTTAGCGGCTAGCTCCTACGAGCAGTACTTC
>few|TRBJ2-7|-|TRBV18
CASSLGAGLEQYF
TGTGCCAGCTCCCTAGGGGCGGGGCTGGAGCAGTACTTC
>-|TRBJ2-1|-|TRBV7-2
CASSPTRLEQFF
TGTGCCAGCAGCCCTACCAGGCTGGAGCAGTTCTTC
>few|TRBJ2-1|TRBD2|TRBV25-1
CASSGLAGGGNEQFF
TGTGCCAGCAGTGGACTAGCGGGGGGGGGCAATGAGCAGTTCTTC
>few|TRBJ2-1|-|TRBV2
CASSPYPRRVGGSEQFF
TGTGCCAGCAGTCCTTACCCGCGACGGGTAGGGGGAAGTGAGCAGTTCTTC
>few|TRBJ2-5|TRBD2|TRBV6-5
CASSYAGGEETQYF
TGTGCCAGCAGTTACGCGGGAGGGGAGGAGACCCAGTACTTC
>few|TRBJ1-2|-|TRBV30
CAWTGDGYTF
TGTGCCTGGACAGGGGACGGCTACACCTTC
>-|TRBJ2-1|TRBD2|TRBV5-1
CASSLALAGGSYNEQFF
TGCGCCAGCAGCTTGGCCCTAGCGGGGGGCTCCTACAATGAGCAGTTCTTC
>-|TRBJ2-4|-|TRBV6-6
CASSYVRRLAKNIQYF
TGTGCCAGCAGTTACGTCCGGCGACTAGCCAAAAACATTCAGTACTTC
>-|TRBJ2-3|TRBD2|TRBV30
CAWSIRGGRNTQYF
TGTGCCTGGAGTATACGGGGGGGCAGAAATACGCAGTATTTT
>few|TRBJ2-1|-|TRBV19
CASSRHPSSSNNEQFF
TGTGCCAGTAGCCGTCATCCGTCCAGTTCGAACAATGAGCAGTTCTTC
>-|TRBJ2-1|-|TRBV7-9
CASSTSHREPYNEQFF
TGTGCCAGCAGCACTTCCCACAGGGAACCCTACAATGAGCAGTTCTTC
>few|TRBJ1-2|-|TRBV10-3
CAISESDAGTALYGYTF
TGTGCCATCAGTGAGTCCGACGCGGGAACAGCTCTCTATGGCTACACCTTC
>few|TRBJ1-1|-|TRBV7-3
CASSLTSDTEAFF
TGTGCCAGCAGCTTAACCTCCGACACTGAAGCTTTCTTT
>few|TRBJ2-3|-|TRBV5-4
CASSPGQRTDTQYF
TGTGCCAGCAGCCCCGGACAGAGAACAGATACGCAGTATTTT
>-|TRBJ2-3|TRBD2|TRBV4-3
CASSQSRTSGSTDTQYF
TGCGCCAGCAGCCAAAGTCGGACTAGCGGAAGCACAGATACGCAGTATTTT
>-|TRBJ1-1|-|TRBV6-5
CASADRTMNTEAFF
TGTGCCAGCGCAGACAGGACGATGAACACTGAAGCTTTCTTT
>few|TRBJ2-1|-|TRBV2
CASSDQTSSYNEQFF
TGTGCCAGCAGTGACCAGACTAGCTCCTACAATGAGCAGTTCTTC
>few|TRBJ1-2|TRBD1|TRBV27
CASSEQGTSGYTF
TGTGCCAGCAGTGAACAGGGGACTAGTGGCTACACCTTC